This TCR beta chain appears in the sequencing data of a study of early T cells in non-severe SARS-CoV-2 infection. Turning to the study itself: Sequencing of bulk RNA from unsorted whole blood was done, without chain pairing. General observations from the study: Matching with VDJdb favored anti-spike CD8 responses (missing private and CD4 specificities).

The ends were cut back, 0 bases at V and 7 bases at J, with 12 bases in the middle. CDR3 size: 14 residues. In germline, CDR1 is SGHAT, CDR2 FQNNGV. This clonotype was counted at least ten times. Its antigen is not identified. The TCR library protocol was used to attach unique molecular identifiers. These identifiers were attached to individual cDNA molecules. TCRdb processed the 5' RACE reads anew with MiXCR; each CDR3 protein has one entry. The sample lists about 43,000 distinct CDR3 sequences, roughly a tenth seen once, with around a tenth in the top ten. The chain is built from TRBV11-2 and TRBJ1-1; no firm D call. The sample comprised whole blood. This receptor was identified in an adult who was a healthcare worker with PCR-confirmed SARS-CoV-2 infection or an uninfected control (not recorded which). The CDR3 sequence: CASSLERTQNEAFF. The CDR3 DNA reads TGTGCCAGCAGCTTAGAAAGGACGCAAAATGAAGCTTTCTTT. The full variable domain, rest sourced from reference TRBV11-2 and TRBJ1-1, is EAGVAQSPRYKIIEKRQSVAFWCNPISGHATLYWYQQILGQGPKLLIQFQNNGVVDDSQLPKDRFSAERLKGVDSTLKIQPAKLEDSAVYLCASSLERTQNEAFFGQGTRLTVV.